The 17 T cell receptor beta chains given below trace back to one sample, sequenced in a study of T cells in localized non-small cell lung cancer. Assay: immunoSEQ multiplex PCR; the TCRdb copy retains only in-frame clones and omits some. The sample lists around 15,000 clones; nearly 90% were seen once. Sequenced here: peripheral blood mononuclear cells, sampled before any cancer treatment. These receptors came from a woman aged 40-70 years with stage III lung adenocarcinoma.

This clone was seen a single time. The chain carries TRBV2 and TRBJ1-5; 8 bases fit TRBD1. CDR3 length: 16 amino acids. Germline assignment: CDR1 SNHLY and CDR2 FYNNEI. The V segment lost 4 bases and the J segment 2 bases; nucleotides outside the gene matches: 7. CDR3 residues: CASSALGQVGNQPQHF. CDR3 in DNA: TGTGCCAGCAGTGCTTTGGGACAGGTAGGCAATCAGCCCCAGCATTTT.

V usage is TRBV28 and J usage is TRBJ2-1, with 9 nucleotides matching TRBD2. The CDR3 is 14 residues long. J was trimmed by 0 bases and V by 9 bases; bases with no gene match: 3. CDR1 is MDHEN and CDR2 is SYDVKM in the germline V gene. The CDR3 DNA follows: TGTGCCAGTTTTAGCGGGAGCTCCTACAATGAGCAGTTCTTC. Residues: CASFSGSSYNEQFF.

As DNA, the CDR3 is TGCGCCAGCAGCTTGGGACAGGGCGAACAGCCCCAGCATTTT. Its protein product is CASSLGQGEQPQHF. V is TRBV5-1 and J is TRBJ1-5; 7 positions agree with TRBD1. Germline values: CDR1 SGHRS, CDR2 YFSETQ. The CDR3 is made up of 14 amino acids. V lost 0 bases and J lost 7; bases outside the gene matches: 4.

This clone was seen only once. This chain links TRBV11-2 with TRBJ2-3; D is perhaps TRBD2 (6 bases). The CDR3 spans 15 residues. CDR1 SGHAT and CDR2 FQNNGV come from the germline V gene. Deletions cut 0 bases from V and 6 bases from J, with 13 bases between. CDR3 amino acids: CASSLDRGGLDTQYF. CDR3 nucleotides: TGTGCCAGCAGCTTAGATCGGGGAGGCCTCGATACGCAGTATTTT. The full variable domain, its missing parts supplied by reference TRBV11-2 and TRBJ2-3, is EAGVAQSPRYKIIEKRQSVAFWCNPISGHATLYWYQQILGQGPKLLIQFQNNGVVDDSQLPKDRFSAERLKGVDSTLKIQPAKLEDSAVYLCASSLDRGGLDTQYFGPGTRLTVL.

This chain links TRBV5-4 with TRBJ2-7; D is perhaps TRBD2 (6 bases). Germline loops: CDR1 SGHNT, CDR2 YYREEE (reference sequence). Trimming pared 1 base from V and 3 bases from J, leaving 14 bases between. The CDR3 consists of 15 residues. The CDR3 is CASSLRQGGNYEQYF. The CDR3 DNA follows: TGTGCCAGCAGCTTGCGCCAGGGAGGTAACTACGAGCAGTACTTC.

The genes are TRBV7-8 and TRBJ1-5; D is uncertain. CDR1 is SGHVS, CDR2 FQNEAQ, per germline. CDR3 length: 13 amino acids. The V end lost 1 base, the J end lost 6 bases, and 7 bases lay between the germline ends. CDR3 protein: CASSLGSGQPQHF. The DNA for the CDR3 is TGTGCCAGCAGCTTAGGAAGTGGTCAGCCCCAGCATTTT. Together with reference TRBV7-8 and TRBJ1-5, the CDR3 gives the full variable domain: GAGVSQSPRYKVAKRGQDVALRCDPISGHVSLFWYQQALGQGPEFLTYFQNEAQLDKSGLPSDRFFAERPEGSVSTLKIQRTQQEDSAVYLCASSLGSGQPQHFGDGTRLSIL.

The rearrangement uses TRBV11-3 and TRBJ1-5; no firm D call. Germline loops: CDR1 SGHNT, CDR2 YENEEA. The CDR3 is made up of 13 amino acids. Trimming removed 0 bases from V and 7 bases from J, with 7 bases in between. This CDR3 reads CASSLDRYQPQHF. CDR3 coding DNA: TGTGCCAGCAGCTTAGATAGGTACCAGCCCCAGCATTTT.

The J gene is TRBJ2-7, the V gene TRBV12-5, with 8 bases that match TRBD1. The V segment lost 6 bases and the J segment 6 bases; nucleotides outside the gene matches: 7. Germline CDR1 and CDR2: LGHNT and FRNRAP. This CDR3 has 13 residues. The CDR3 reads CASGGDRGGEQYF. The CDR3 DNA sequence: TGTGCTAGTGGGGGAGACAGGGGAGGCGAGCAGTACTTC.

The rearrangement uses TRBV10-1 and TRBJ2-1; 8 nucleotides line up with TRBD2. Trimming removed 8 bases from V and 6 bases from J; junction bases left unmatched: 12. CDR3 size: 15 residues. The germline V gene encodes CDR1 WNHNN and CDR2 SYGVQD (reference sequence). Written as DNA, the CDR3 is TGCGCCAGCTCCTCGAAGCGGGGGCCGGGCAATGAGCAGTTCTTC. Amino acid sequence: CASSSKRGPGNEQFF.

V usage is TRBV11-3 and J usage is TRBJ2-1; 9 bases map to TRBD1. There are 16 residues in the CDR3. V shed 4 bases, J shed 6 bases, and the junction held 10 bases outside the gene matches. CDR1 is SGHNT and CDR2 is YENEEA in the germline V gene. The CDR3 reads CASSSWTGEGVNEQFF. The DNA of the CDR3 is TGTGCCAGCAGCTCCTGGACAGGGGAAGGCGTCAATGAGCAGTTCTTC.

The chain has TRBV7-9 and TRBJ2-2, with no clear D. V lost 4 bases and J lost 6, with 6 bases in between. This CDR3 comprises 12 residues. The germline V gene encodes CDR1 SEHNR and CDR2 FQNEAQ (reference sequence). DNA for the CDR3: TGTGCCAGCAGCTCCGACGCCGGGGAGCTGTTTTTT. Translation gives CASSSDAGELFF. Drawing the rest from reference TRBV7-9 and TRBJ2-2, the complete variable domain is DTGVSQNPRHKITKRGQNVTFRCDPISEHNRLYWYRQTLGQGPEFLTYFQNEAQLEKSRLLSDRFSAERPKGSFSTLEIQRTEQGDSAMYLCASSSDAGELFFGEGSRLTVL.

The CDR3, as DNA: TGCGCCAGCAGCCTTCAAAACACTGAAGCTTTCTTT. Translation gives CASSLQNTEAFF. This rearrangement joins TRBV5-1 to TRBJ1-1; D gene uncertain. V dropped 4 bases and J dropped 2 bases, with 6 bases sitting between them. The germline gives CDR1 SGHRS, CDR2 YFSETQ. The CDR3 covers 12 residues.

The sample holds one count of this clone. V gene TRBV7-9 combines with J gene TRBJ2-1, with 8 bases identical to TRBD2. The V and J ends lost 5 bases and 6 bases, in that order; junction bases with no gene match: 9. Germline CDR1 is SEHNR and CDR2 is FQNEAQ (reference sequence). The CDR3 has 15 residues. The CDR3 protein is CASSPSGSSGNEQFF. The CDR3 region has the DNA TGTGCCAGCAGCCCGAGCGGGAGTTCGGGCAATGAGCAGTTCTTC.

The chain uses TRBV19 and TRBJ2-2; D gene ambiguous. Looked up from germline, CDR1 is LNHDA and CDR2 is SQIVND (reference sequence). The CDR3 has 13 amino acids. Trimming stripped 5 bases from V and 4 bases from J, with 8 bases between. The CDR3 loop reads CASSSTRTGELFF. The CDR3 coding sequence is TGTGCCAGTAGTTCGACCCGCACCGGGGAGCTGTTTTTT. The entire variable domain, with the rest obtained from reference TRBV19 and TRBJ2-2, is as follows: DGGITQSPKYLFRKEGQNVTLSCEQNLNHDAMYWYRQDPGQGLRLIYYSQIVNDFQKGDIAEGYSVSREKKESFPLTVTSAQKNPTAFYLCASSSTRTGELFFGEGSRLTVL.

The chain employs TRBV7-2 and TRBJ2-5; D is perhaps TRBD2 (6 bases). The CDR3 sequence is 15 residues long. V was pared by 5 bases and J by 5 bases, with 18 bases between. Germline lookup yields CDR1 SGHTA and CDR2 FQGNSA. The CDR3 coding sequence is TGTGCCAGCAGCACGGTGGGGACTCTCGGGGAGACCCAGTACTTC. Translation gives CASSTVGTLGETQYF.

The chain joins TRBV7-8 to TRBJ2-5; D is uncertain. V was clipped by 2 bases and J by 5 bases, with 9 bases between them. CDR3 length: 13 residues. Germline V gives CDR1 SGHVS, CDR2 FQNEAQ. The CDR3 sequence: CASSLWTLETQYF. CDR3 DNA sequence: TGTGCCAGCAGCTTATGGACCCTCGAGACCCAGTACTTC.

This clone was detected only once. The chain carries TRBV29-1 and TRBJ2-1; D is unresolved. The CDR3 loop spans 10 amino acids. V was clipped by 6 bases and J by 5 bases, with 5 bases between them. From germline, CDR1 is SQVTM and CDR2 ANQGSEA. The CDR3 DNA reads as TGCAGCGTAGCGAACAATGAGCAGTTCTTC. It codes for CSVANNEQFF.